The 12 T cell receptor beta chains below all came from one sample that was sequenced in a study of beta chain features in type 1 diabetes. Investigators reverse transcribed all isolated RNA, so they sequenced expressed TCRB transcripts. Here immunoSEQ multiplex PCR was the method, and the copy in TCRdb shows in-frame clones only, minus some. The sample lists 160,000 or so clones; around 8.6% were seen once. The antigens of these receptors remain unknown. The study's findings and limits: Significant though moderate, a shortening of TCRB CDR3s appeared in all four CD4+ subsets of Type 1 diabetes patients.

Sequencing used central memory CD4+ T cells from blood. The receptors shown here come from a woman aged 18-29 years with type 1 diabetes.

This chain joins TRBV7-2 and TRBJ1-1, with D possibly TRBD1 on 5 matching bases. CDR1 and CDR2 from the germline V gene are SGHTA and FQGNSA. The CDR3 spans 14 residues. V was clipped by 1 base and J by 1 base, with 7 bases between them. The CDR3 DNA reads as TGTGCCAGCAGCTTAGGGACAAGGAACACTGAAGCTTTCTTT. It yields the protein CASSLGTRNTEAFF.

This clone was detected only a few times. The V call is TRBV29-1, the J call TRBJ2-5; TRBD2 agrees at 10 bases. Trimming cost V 4 bases and J 5 bases; bases outside gene matches: 4. The V gene's germline CDR1 is SQVTM and CDR2 ANQGSEA. The CDR3 is 13 amino acids. The CDR3 sequence is CSVVLAGVETQYF. DNA of the CDR3: TGCAGCGTTGTTCTAGCGGGAGTCGAGACCCAGTACTTC.

This sequence joins TRBV7-2 and TRBJ2-1, with D tentatively TRBD2 (6 bases). Per germline, CDR1 SGHTA and CDR2 FQGNSA. V lost 1 base and J lost 12, with 10 bases in between. The CDR3 length is 12 residues. The CDR3 DNA reads as TGTGCCAGCAGCTTAGGTGAGGGAGGGCAGTTCTTC. Protein product: CASSLGEGGQFF.

The rearrangement joins TRBV7-3 to TRBJ2-5; perhaps TRBD2 as D (5 bases). V lost 4 bases and J 5 bases, leaving 11 bases between the germline ends. The CDR3 runs 13 residues. Germline V CDR1 and CDR2: SGHTA, FQGTGA. The CDR3 coding sequence is TGTGCCAGCAGCTACGGACCGGGGGAGACCCAGTACTTC. Protein: CASSYGPGETQYF.

V gene TRBV18 combines with J gene TRBJ1-1; D is perhaps TRBD1 (6 bases). The CDR3 totals 13 residues. Trimming pared 6 bases from V and 1 base from J, leaving 9 bases between. Germline V lookup: CDR1 KGHSH, CDR2 LQKENI. The DNA for the CDR3 is TGTGCCAGCTCCCGGGACAAGAACACTGAAGCTTTCTTT. Amino acid sequence: CASSRDKNTEAFF.

V and J are TRBV30 and TRBJ2-7; TRBD2 matches 9 bases. Germline assignment: CDR1 GTSNPN and CDR2 SVGIG (reference sequence). The CDR3 contains 14 residues. V was pared by 4 bases and J by 1 base, with 5 bases of the junction left unmatched. In DNA form, the CDR3 reads TGTGCCTGGAATAGGGGACTAGCTTCCTACGAGCAGTACTTC. Protein: CAWNRGLASYEQYF.

The CDR3 here is CASSFAGGDTQYF. The CDR3 region has the DNA TGTGCCAGCAGCTTCGCAGGGGGAGATACGCAGTATTTT. This rearrangement joins TRBV5-4 to TRBJ2-3; 7 nucleotides align to TRBD1. The CDR3 is made up of 13 amino acids. V lost 2 bases, J lost 5 bases, and 2 bases stayed unmatched. Germline loops: CDR1 SGHNT, CDR2 YYREEE (reference sequence).

This rearrangement joins TRBV4-2 to TRBJ2-1, with 9 positions matching TRBD1. The CDR3 is 15 residues long. The V gene end was trimmed by 1 base and the J gene end by 7 bases; junction bases not matched to a gene: 5. Germline V lookup: CDR1 LGHNA, CDR2 YNFKEQ. The CDR3 sequence: CASSQGGTGKNEQFF. The CDR3 nucleotides are TGTGCCAGCAGCCAAGGTGGGACAGGGAAAAATGAGCAGTTCTTC.

The genes are TRBV10-3 and TRBJ1-3; D remains ambiguous. Trimming cost V 4 bases and J 0 bases, with 7 bases left between them. CDR1 and CDR2 (germline): ENHRY, SYGVKD. This CDR3 comprises 14 residues. The CDR3 reads CAISVSNSGNTIYF. The DNA for the CDR3 is TGTGCCATCAGTGTTTCCAACTCTGGAAACACCATATATTTT.

This chain connects TRBV4-3 to TRBJ1-1; 9 bases line up with TRBD1. J lost 5 bases, V lost 3 bases, and 7 bases had no gene match. The CDR3 loop spans 15 amino acids. Germline lookup yields CDR1 LGHNA and CDR2 YSLEER. DNA for the CDR3: TGCGCCAGCAGCCAGACCGGGACAGGGCGGACTGAAGCTTTCTTT. Its protein is CASSQTGTGRTEAFF.

The chain combines TRBV7-2 with TRBJ1-4, with 9 bases aligning to TRBD1. Germline CDR1 SGHTA, CDR2 FQGNSA. There are 16 residues in the CDR3. Trimming cost V 1 base and J 5 bases; bases outside gene matches: 5. The CDR3, as DNA: TGTGCCAGCAGCTTAGGGGGGACAGGGCTCAATGAAAAACTGTTTTTT. This gives the protein CASSLGGTGLNEKLFF.

There are many counts of this clone. The rearrangement links TRBV10-2 to TRBJ2-7; TRBD1 is a possible D gene (5 bases). The length of the CDR3 is 14 residues. Trimming took off 0 bases at V and 1 base at J, with 7 bases between the two ends. The germline CDR1 and CDR2 sequences are WSHSY and SAAADI. CDR3: CASSESRGSYEQYF. CDR3 coding DNA: TGCGCCAGCAGTGAGTCAAGGGGTTCCTACGAGCAGTACTTC.